The 15 T cell receptor beta chains listed next were all sequenced from one sample in a study of CD8 T cells in Susac syndrome. An amount of RNA that ranged from 0.5 to 1 ug was reverse transcribed with random hexamers. TCRdb itself ran the immunoSEQ multiplex PCR reads through MiXCR, one entry per CDR3 protein. The table records tens of thousands of distinct CDR3 sequences, around 94% of them present only once. Material for sequencing was CD8+ T cells from PBMCs. The source is a human donor in good health.

The chain carries TRBV5-1 and TRBJ2-5; D uncertain. The CDR3 is made up of 12 amino acids. Germline V gene sequence: CDR1 SGHRS, CDR2 YFSETQ. Trimming stripped 0 bases from V and 3 bases from J, with 3 bases between. In DNA, the CDR3 is TGCGCCAGCAGCTTGGAGGAAGAGACCCAGTACTTC. Translation gives CASSLEEETQYF.

The chain carries TRBV14 and TRBJ2-3, with D perhaps TRBD2 (6 bases). Trimming left V 4 bases short and J 2 bases short, with 13 bases between. This CDR3 has 15 amino acids. CDR1 is SGHDN, CDR2 FVKESK, per germline. CDR3 protein: CASSLTGGPTDTQYF. CDR3 coding DNA: TGTGCCAGCAGCCTTACAGGAGGGCCCACAGATACGCAGTATTTT.

This clonotype appeared once. CDR3 nucleotides: TGCGCCAGCAGCTTGGCCGTGTCGGGACAGACTCAAGAGACCCAGTACTTC. Translation gives CASSLAVSGQTQETQYF. J is TRBJ2-5 and V is TRBV5-1, with 7 bases aligning to TRBD1. CDR1 and CDR2 (germline): SGHRS, YFSETQ. J gave up 2 bases and V 0 bases, and 10 bases lay outside the gene matches. The CDR3 extends over 17 amino acids.

The rearrangement links TRBV15 to TRBJ1-1, with D possibly matching TRBD1 (5 bases). Germline assignment: CDR1 LNHNV and CDR2 YYDKDF (reference sequence). The CDR3 loop spans 15 amino acids. Trimming cost V 5 bases and J 7 bases, with 20 bases left between them. The CDR3 here is CATSPKLGTLGEAFF. In DNA form, the CDR3 reads TGTGCCACCAGCCCCAAATTGGGGACGTTGGGTGAAGCTTTCTTT. Based on the CDR3 plus reference TRBV15 and TRBJ1-1, the full variable domain is DAMVIQNPRYQVTQFGKPVTLSCSQTLNHNVMYWYQQKSSQAPKLLFHYYDKDFNNEADTPDNFQSRRPNTSFCFLDIRSPGLGDTAMYLCATSPKLGTLGEAFFGQGTRLTVV.

The chain joins TRBV7-6 to TRBJ2-5; 7 bases align to TRBD2. CDR1 is SGHVS and CDR2 is FNYEAQ in the germline V gene. The CDR3 is 15 residues long. With 4 bases clipped from V and 4 bases from J, the junction kept 9 bases outside the gene matches. CDR3 nucleotides: TGTGCCAGCAGCTCCGGTGGGGGGGGTGGAGAGACCCAGTACTTC. It is translated as CASSSGGGGGETQYF.

This clonotype was seen a single time. The rearrangement uses TRBV12-3 or TRBV12-4 and TRBJ2-3, with D hard to call. The length of the CDR3 is 17 residues. V gave up 7 bases and J gave up 4 bases, with 24 bases separating them. The CDR3 is CASIQSAIFTSADTQYF. In DNA form, the CDR3 reads TGTGCCAGCATCCAGTCGGCAATCTTCACCTCCGCAGATACGCAGTATTTT.

The V and J genes are TRBV12-3 or TRBV12-4 and TRBJ2-6; no reliable D call. Between the trimmed V and J ends, which lost 5 bases and 0 bases, there was a span of 11 bases. This CDR3 has 16 residues. CDR3 sequence: CASSDPRHSGANVLTF. The CDR3 DNA reads TGTGCCAGCAGTGACCCCCGTCACTCTGGGGCCAACGTCCTGACTTTC.

The chain combines TRBV20-1 with TRBJ1-5, with D unresolved. The germline V gene has CDR1 DFQATT and CDR2 SNEGSKA (reference sequence). CDR3 length: 15 residues. Trimming shortened V by 6 bases and J by 3 bases, and 18 bases separated the two germline ends. The DNA of the CDR3 is TGCAGTGCCGCGGATTCCATGGCCACCAATCAGCCCCAGCATTTT. Translating it yields CSAADSMATNQPQHF.

The chain employs TRBV4-1 and TRBJ2-1, with TRBD2 identical over 12 bases. V shed 3 bases and J 8 bases; nucleotides not matched to a gene: 8. The CDR3 consists of 16 residues. Germline V CDR1 and CDR2: MGHRA, YSYEKL. The CDR3 DNA reads TGCGCCAGCAGCCAGGTCCTAGCGGGAGGGCCCCATGAGCAGTTCTTC. It translates to CASSQVLAGGPHEQFF.

V usage is TRBV5-4 and J usage is TRBJ2-3; TRBD2 matches at 10 bases. V lost 4 bases to trimming and J lost 3 bases; unmatched junction nucleotides: 11. The germline gives CDR1 SGHNT, CDR2 YYREEE (reference sequence). CDR3 size: 17 residues. The CDR3 is CASSDPLAGAGTDTQYF. The CDR3 bases are TGTGCCAGCAGCGATCCTCTAGCGGGAGCGGGGACAGATACGCAGTATTTT.

In DNA form, the CDR3 reads TGTGCCAGCAGCTTAGCGGGCCAAGGTTACGAGCAGTACGTC. Its protein product is CASSLAGQGYEQYV. The chain couples TRBV11-2 to TRBJ2-7, with unresolved D. The CDR3 contains 14 residues. The V gene's germline CDR1 is SGHAT and CDR2 FQNNGV. V was pared by 1 base and J by 4 bases, with 11 bases between.

This rearrangement joins TRBV9 to TRBJ1-6; no firm D call. V was pared by 0 bases and J by 7 bases, with 11 bases between. The CDR3 sequence is 15 residues long. Germline assignment: CDR1 SGDLS and CDR2 YYNGEE. The CDR3 region has the DNA TGTGCCAGCAGCGTAGGGGAGGGCCCAAATTCACCCCTCCACTTT. It is translated as CASSVGEGPNSPLHF.

This chain connects TRBV28 to TRBJ2-1; D tentatively reads TRBD1 or TRBD2 (5 bases each). Between the trimmed V and J ends, which lost 6 bases and 8 bases, there was a span of 20 bases. The germline CDR1 and CDR2 sequences are MDHEN and SYDVKM. The CDR3 is 15 residues long. Here the CDR3 DNA reads TGTGCCAGCAGCCCTCGGGGCAGCGGAGGATATGAGCAGTTCTTC. Protein product: CASSPRGSGGYEQFF.

The chain links TRBV20-1 to TRBJ2-2; TRBD1 or TRBD2 may be the D gene (6 bases each). V lost 3 bases to trimming and J lost 3 bases, with 17 bases between them. The length of the CDR3 is 16 residues. Germline CDR1 and CDR2: DFQATT and SNEGSKA (reference sequence). CDR3 nucleotides: TGCAGTGCTAGGCGTACAGGGAGGATCGACACCGGGGAGCTGTTTTTT. Protein: CSARRTGRIDTGELFF.

The sample holds a few counts of this clonotype. The rearrangement links TRBV9 to TRBJ1-2; unclear D gene. Between the trimmed V and J ends, which lost 0 bases and 7 bases, there was a span of 10 bases. The germline gives CDR1 SGDLS, CDR2 YYNGEE. The CDR3 length is 13 residues. Here the CDR3 reads CASSVVAGIGYTF. The CDR3 DNA reads TGTGCCAGCAGCGTAGTTGCGGGGATTGGCTACACCTTC.